This T cell receptor beta chain originates from a study of tumor and adjacent non-tumor tissue in lung cancer. Trimming took 4 bases from V and 6 from J; bases not matched to a gene: 9. Germline CDR1 SNHLY, CDR2 FYNNEI. The CDR3 is 15 amino acids. No cell sorting was done before RNA was extracted from the tissue. The library came from three nested PCR rounds adapted from ARM-PCR protocols. TCRdb recomputed calls from the multiplex PCR reads with MiXCR, one row per CDR3 protein. Here the sample spans roughly 120,000 distinct CDR3 sequences, around 82% being singletons. The receptor comes from a man aged 65 to 85 with non-small cell lung cancer. The sequenced sample was lung tumor tissue. The chain employs TRBV2 and TRBJ2-5; 9 nucleotides line up with TRBD1. In DNA, the CDR3 is TGTGCCAGCAGTGTGGGACAGGGAGGTAGAAAGACCCAGTACTTC. This encodes CASSVGQGGRKTQYF.